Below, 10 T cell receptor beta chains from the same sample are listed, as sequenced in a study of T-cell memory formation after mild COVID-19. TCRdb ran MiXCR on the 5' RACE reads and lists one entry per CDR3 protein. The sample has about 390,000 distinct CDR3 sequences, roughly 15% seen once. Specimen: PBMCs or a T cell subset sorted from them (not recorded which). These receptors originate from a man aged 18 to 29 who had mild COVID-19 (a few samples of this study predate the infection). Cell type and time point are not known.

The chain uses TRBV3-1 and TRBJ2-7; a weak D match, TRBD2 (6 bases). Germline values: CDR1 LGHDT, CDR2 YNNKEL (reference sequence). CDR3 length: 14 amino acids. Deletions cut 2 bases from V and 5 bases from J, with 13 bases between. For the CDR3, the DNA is TGTGCCAGCAGCCAAAGTCTAGCGATGAACGAGCAGTACGTC. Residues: CASSQSLAMNEQYV.

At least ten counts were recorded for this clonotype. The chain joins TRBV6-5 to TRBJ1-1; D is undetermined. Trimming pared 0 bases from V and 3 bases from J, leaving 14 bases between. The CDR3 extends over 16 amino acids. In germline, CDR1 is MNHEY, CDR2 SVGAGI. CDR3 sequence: CASSYSDLGLYTEAFF. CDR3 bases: TGTGCCAGCAGTTACTCAGATCTCGGCCTTTACACTGAAGCTTTCTTT.

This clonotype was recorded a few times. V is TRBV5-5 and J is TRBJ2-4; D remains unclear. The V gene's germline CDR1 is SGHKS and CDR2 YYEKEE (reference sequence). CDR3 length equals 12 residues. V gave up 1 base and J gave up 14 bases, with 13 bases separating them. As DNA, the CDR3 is TGTGCCAGCAGCTTGTTTCGTGCTCTGGAGTACTTC. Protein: CASSLFRALEYF.

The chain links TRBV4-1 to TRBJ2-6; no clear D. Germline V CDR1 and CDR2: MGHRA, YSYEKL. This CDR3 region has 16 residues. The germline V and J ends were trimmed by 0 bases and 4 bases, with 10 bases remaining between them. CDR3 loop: CASSQDDGSGANVLTF. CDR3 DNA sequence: TGCGCCAGCAGCCAAGACGACGGATCCGGGGCCAACGTCCTGACTTTC.

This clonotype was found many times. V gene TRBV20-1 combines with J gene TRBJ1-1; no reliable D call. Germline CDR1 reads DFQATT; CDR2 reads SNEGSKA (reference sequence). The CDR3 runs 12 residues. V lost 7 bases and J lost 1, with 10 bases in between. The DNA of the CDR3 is TGCAGTGTACCCGAAGGGAACACTGAAGCTTTCTTT. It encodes CSVPEGNTEAFF.

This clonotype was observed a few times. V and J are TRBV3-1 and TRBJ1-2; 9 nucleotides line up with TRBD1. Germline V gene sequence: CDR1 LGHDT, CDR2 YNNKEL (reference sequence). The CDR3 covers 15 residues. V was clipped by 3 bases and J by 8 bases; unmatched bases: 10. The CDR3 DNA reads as TGTGCCAGCAGCCAGACTCAGACAGGGGGATTGGGCTACACCTTC. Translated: CASSQTQTGGLGYTF.

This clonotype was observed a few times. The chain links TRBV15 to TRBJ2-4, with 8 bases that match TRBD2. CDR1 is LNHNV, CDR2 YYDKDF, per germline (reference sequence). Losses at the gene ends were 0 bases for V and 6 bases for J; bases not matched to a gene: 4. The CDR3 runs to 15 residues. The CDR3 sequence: CATSRDRAGGNIQYF. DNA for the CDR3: TGTGCCACCAGCAGAGACAGGGCGGGGGGAAACATTCAGTACTTC. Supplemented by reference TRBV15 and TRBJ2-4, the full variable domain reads DAMVIQNPRYQVTQFGKPVTLSCSQTLNHNVMYWYQQKSSQAPKLLFHYYDKDFNNEADTPDNFQSRRPNTSFCFLDIRSPGLGDTAMYLCATSRDRAGGNIQYFGAGTRLSVL.

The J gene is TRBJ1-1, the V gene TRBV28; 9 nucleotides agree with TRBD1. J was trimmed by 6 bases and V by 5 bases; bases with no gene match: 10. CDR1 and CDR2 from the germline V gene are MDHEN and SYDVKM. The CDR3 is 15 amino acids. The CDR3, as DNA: TGTGCCAGCAGTACGGGACAGGGCCGGCATCCTGAAGCTTTCTTT. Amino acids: CASSTGQGRHPEAFF.

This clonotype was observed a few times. In DNA, the CDR3 is TGTGCCAGCAGCCTCAACAGGGGAAAGAATGAAAAACTGTTTTTT. As protein: CASSLNRGKNEKLFF. This rearrangement joins TRBV7-2 to TRBJ1-4; 7 nucleotides agree with TRBD1. The CDR3 runs to 15 residues. Germline V gene data show CDR1 as SGHTA and CDR2 as FQGNSA. V lost 5 bases and J lost 5; bases outside the gene matches: 8.

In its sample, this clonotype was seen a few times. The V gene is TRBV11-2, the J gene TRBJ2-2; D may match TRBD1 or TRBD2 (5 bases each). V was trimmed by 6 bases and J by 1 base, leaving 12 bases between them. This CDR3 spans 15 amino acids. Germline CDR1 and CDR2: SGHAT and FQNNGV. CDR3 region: CASSDTGRNTGELFF. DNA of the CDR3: TGTGCCAGCAGTGATACGGGGCGGAACACCGGGGAGCTGTTTTTT. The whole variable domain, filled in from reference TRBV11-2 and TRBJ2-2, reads EAGVAQSPRYKIIEKRQSVAFWCNPISGHATLYWYQQILGQGPKLLIQFQNNGVVDDSQLPKDRFSAERLKGVDSTLKIQPAKLEDSAVYLCASSDTGRNTGELFFGEGSRLTVL.